The entry that follows covers one T cell receptor beta chain sequence. The missing conserved phenylalanine or tryptophan at the end of this CDR3 makes a read error likely. Via MiXCR, TCRdb re-called the PCR reads, giving one row per CDR3 protein. The repertoire consists of about 640,000 distinct CDR3 sequences, with about 20% occurring once and the leading ten covering 0.85%. This sample is part of a study of molecular identifiers for immune sequencing clone quantification. Trimming removed 2 bases from V and 1 base from J, with 13 bases in between. The CDR3 is made up of 16 amino acids. Germline V gene sequence: CDR1 LNHDA, CDR2 SQIVND (reference sequence).

Sample: naive CD8+ T cells from blood, with Jurkat cell RNA spiked in. Stated subset: FACS-sorted CD8+CD4-CCR7+CD45RA+ naive T cells. V is TRBV19 and J is TRBJ2-3; possibly TRBD2 for D (7 bases). The TCR comes from a human donor in good health. Some libraries in this study had Jurkat cell RNA spiked in. Here the CDR3 DNA reads TGTGCCAGTAGTATATTCGCGGGGGCTGGCACAGATACGCAGTATTCT. Its translation: CASSIFAGAGTDTQYS.